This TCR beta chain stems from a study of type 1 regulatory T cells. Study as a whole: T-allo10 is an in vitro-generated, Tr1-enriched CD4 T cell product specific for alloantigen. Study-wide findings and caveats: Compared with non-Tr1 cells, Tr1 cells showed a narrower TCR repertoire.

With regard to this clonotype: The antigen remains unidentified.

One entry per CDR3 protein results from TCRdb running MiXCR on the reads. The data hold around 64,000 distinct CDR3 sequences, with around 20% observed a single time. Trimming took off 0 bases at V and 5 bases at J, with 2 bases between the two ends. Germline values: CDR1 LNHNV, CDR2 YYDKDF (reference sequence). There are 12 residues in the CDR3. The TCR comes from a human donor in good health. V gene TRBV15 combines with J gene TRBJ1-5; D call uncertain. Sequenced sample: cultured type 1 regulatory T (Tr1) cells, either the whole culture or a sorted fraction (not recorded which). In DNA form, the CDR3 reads TGTGCCACCAGCAGAGATCATCAGCCCCAGCATTTT. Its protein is CATSRDHQPQHF.